Following are 26 T cell receptor beta chains from one sample sequenced in a study of shared clonotypes between healthy human individuals. Assay used: immunoSEQ multiplex PCR; TCRdb lists only in-frame clones, some missing. In the table there are fewer than 1 million clones, 95% to 97% of which are singletons. Naivety among CD8 cells was defined by CD45RO negativity and positive CCR7 selection, thereby excluding terminally differentiated effector memory CD45RA+ cells. Sequencing was carried out using naive CD8+ T cells sorted from blood. The receptors were gathered from a young man in good health.

This clone was observed once. The chain combines TRBV28 with TRBJ2-7; 7 bases match TRBD1. J gave up 3 bases and V 6 bases, and 11 bases lay outside the gene matches. The germline V gene encodes CDR1 MDHEN and CDR2 SYDVKM. The CDR3 is 15 amino acids. CDR3 DNA: TGTGCCAGCAGCTCGAAAGGGGGCGGACGCTACGAGCAGTACTTC. Residues: CASSSKGGGRYEQYF.

This sequence joins TRBV27 and TRBJ2-7; 7 bases fit TRBD2. V was clipped by 6 bases and J by 3 bases; unmatched bases: 5. The germline CDR1 and CDR2 sequences are MNHEY and SMNVEV (reference sequence). This CDR3 has 13 amino acids. The CDR3 loop reads CASRPGGGYEQYF. The CDR3 DNA sequence: TGTGCCAGCAGACCTGGGGGGGGCTACGAGCAGTACTTC.

This chain uses TRBV30 with TRBJ1-2, with TRBD1 matching over 11 bases. Losses at the gene ends were 3 bases for V and 4 bases for J; bases not matched to a gene: 7. This CDR3 spans 15 amino acids. The germline V gene has CDR1 GTSNPN and CDR2 SVGIG (reference sequence). CDR3 bases: TGTGCCTGGAGCTATGGACAGGGGGCCGGCTATGGCTACACCTTC. This gives the protein CAWSYGQGAGYGYTF.

The chain employs TRBV7-9 and TRBJ2-7; 9 bases are shared with TRBD1. CDR1 and CDR2 from the germline V gene are SEHNR and FQNEAQ (reference sequence). The V gene end was trimmed by 5 bases and the J gene end by 1 base; junction bases not matched to a gene: 9. The CDR3 is 16 residues long. CDR3 nucleotides: TGTGCCAGCAGCCGACCGGGACAGGGAGGGTCCTACGAGCAGTACTTC. It codes for CASSRPGQGGSYEQYF.

The V gene is TRBV19, the J gene TRBJ1-4; D is possibly TRBD1 (5 bases). Looked up from germline, CDR1 is LNHDA and CDR2 is SQIVND (reference sequence). CDR3 size: 13 residues. V was cut by 9 bases and J by 7 bases, with 15 bases left in between. In DNA form, the CDR3 reads TGTGCCAGCTCCGAGGGGTCTGCTGAAAAACTGTTTTTT. The encoded protein is CASSEGSAEKLFF.

Many counts were recorded for this clone. Other DNA sequences of this sample code for an identical CDR3. The chain combines TRBV6-5 with TRBJ1-1; D is undetermined. The CDR3 is 12 residues long. V was shortened by 0 bases and J by 1 base, with 0 bases between the two germline ends. Per germline, CDR1 MNHEY and CDR2 SVGAGI. CDR3 sequence reads: CASSYSNTEAFF. The CDR3 bases are TGTGCCAGCAGTTACTCGAACACTGAAGCTTTCTTT.

The chain employs TRBV7-9 and TRBJ1-5; D gene uncertain. The CDR3 is 17 residues long. Germline lookup yields CDR1 SEHNR and CDR2 FQNEAQ (reference sequence). Trimming stripped 1 base from V and 10 bases from J, with 23 bases between. CDR3 DNA sequence: TGTGCCAGCAGCTTAGTATCATCCCAGTTCTTCCCATATCCCCAGCATTTT. Translating it yields CASSLVSSQFFPYPQHF. The entire variable domain, with the rest obtained from reference TRBV7-9 and TRBJ1-5, is as follows: DTGVSQNPRHKITKRGQNVTFRCDPISEHNRLYWYRQTLGQGPEFLTYFQNEAQLEKSRLLSDRFSAERPKGSFSTLEIQRTEQGDSAMYLCASSLVSSQFFPYPQHFGDGTRLSIL.

The chain employs TRBV13 and TRBJ2-5; D tentatively fits TRBD1 or TRBD2 (6 bases each). Trimming took off 5 bases at V and 6 bases at J, with 16 bases between the two ends. Germline-derived CDR1 and CDR2 are PRHDT and FYEKMQ (reference sequence). This CDR3 comprises 14 residues. The CDR3 DNA follows: TGTGCCAGCAGCCCTAGGGGGGAAATTAAGACCCAGTACTTC. It specifies CASSPRGEIKTQYF. Full variable domain (missing parts from reference TRBV13 and TRBJ2-5): AAGVIQSPRHLIKEKRETATLKCYPIPRHDTVYWYQQGPGQDPQFLISFYEKMQSDKGSIPDRFSAQQFSDYHSELNMSSLELGDSALYFCASSPRGEIKTQYFGPGTRLLVL.

The V and J genes are TRBV7-6 and TRBJ2-3; D is possibly TRBD1 (6 bases). The V and J ends lost 2 bases and 2 bases respectively, with 11 bases between them. The CDR3 is 15 residues long. The germline V gene has CDR1 SGHVS and CDR2 FNYEAQ. The CDR3 here is CASSLWNRATDTQYF. The DNA for the CDR3 is TGTGCCAGCAGCTTATGGAACAGGGCCACAGATACGCAGTATTTT.

The V call is TRBV7-6, the J call TRBJ2-2; TRBD2 matches at 10 bases. Germline CDR1 and CDR2: SGHVS and FNYEAQ. With V trimmed by 7 bases and J by 7 bases, 12 bases remained unmatched. The CDR3 covers 16 residues. Here the CDR3 reads CASTDRLAGVGGELFF. The CDR3, as DNA: TGTGCCAGCACGGACCGCCTAGCGGGAGTGGGCGGGGAGCTGTTTTTT.

The genes are TRBV13 and TRBJ2-1; D not certain. The germline V and J ends were trimmed by 4 bases and 8 bases, with 18 bases remaining between them. The CDR3 spans 15 residues. CDR1 and CDR2 (germline): PRHDT, FYEKMQ (reference sequence). The CDR3 sequence: CASSSRQLRADEQFF. In DNA, the CDR3 is TGTGCCAGCAGCTCAAGGCAACTTCGGGCGGATGAGCAGTTCTTC. Supplemented by reference TRBV13 and TRBJ2-1, the full variable domain reads AAGVIQSPRHLIKEKRETATLKCYPIPRHDTVYWYQQGPGQDPQFLISFYEKMQSDKGSIPDRFSAQQFSDYHSELNMSSLELGDSALYFCASSSRQLRADEQFFGPGTRLTVL.

For this clone: No DNA is shown, since the ends of the CDR3 on it are uncertain; the CDR3 is the one TCRdb lists. J is TRBJ1-4 and V is TRBV7-9. In germline, CDR1 is SEHNR, CDR2 FQNEAQ (reference sequence). The CDR3 length equals 15 residues, ends included. CDR3 amino acids: CASSSSKGQERKLFF.

The V gene is TRBV11-2, the J gene TRBJ2-3; 13 bases match TRBD2. The CDR3 consists of 15 residues. Germline V gene sequence: CDR1 SGHAT, CDR2 FQNNGV. V shed 5 bases, J shed 8 bases, and the junction held 7 bases outside the gene matches. This chain's CDR3 is CASSARTSGSGTQYF. The CDR3 DNA is TGTGCCAGCAGCGCAAGGACTAGCGGGAGTGGTACGCAGTATTTT.

The genes are TRBV9 and TRBJ1-1; 9 bases fit TRBD1. V was pared by 3 bases and J by 6 bases, with 9 bases of the junction left unmatched. CDR1 and CDR2 from the germline V gene are SGDLS and YYNGEE. The CDR3 is 15 amino acids. As DNA, the CDR3 is TGTGCCAGCAGCGACGGGGGACAGGGAAAAGCTGAAGCTTTCTTT. Residues: CASSDGGQGKAEAFF.

The V call is TRBV7-9, the J call TRBJ1-2, with no clear D. V was shortened by 5 bases and J by 0 bases, with 7 bases between the two germline ends. The CDR3 is made up of 13 amino acids. The germline V gene encodes CDR1 SEHNR and CDR2 FQNEAQ (reference sequence). CDR3 nucleotides: TGTGCCAGCAGCAGCGGGACTAACTATGGCTACACCTTC. This codes for CASSSGTNYGYTF.

The CDR3 DNA reads TGCGCCAGCAGCCAAGACACAGGTCCCGCCTACGAGCAGTACTTC. Protein: CASSQDTGPAYEQYF. The V call is TRBV4-3, the J call TRBJ2-7, with a weak D call TRBD1 (5 bases). V lost 0 bases to trimming and J lost 2 bases, with 11 bases between them. This CDR3 contains 15 residues. Per germline, CDR1 LGHNA and CDR2 YSLEER.

In DNA, the CDR3 is TGTGCCAGCACCGAGGCCGGGACTGGCTACAATGAGCAGTTCTTC. Its protein is CASTEAGTGYNEQFF. V is TRBV7-9 and J is TRBJ2-1; tentatively, D is TRBD2 (6 bases). Germline V gene sequence: CDR1 SEHNR, CDR2 FQNEAQ (reference sequence). Trimming left V 7 bases short and J 3 bases short, with 16 bases between. There are 15 residues in the CDR3.

The rearrangement uses TRBV5-1 and TRBJ2-2, with D maybe TRBD2 (6 bases). Germline V gene sequence: CDR1 SGHRS, CDR2 YFSETQ. The V gene lost 0 bases and the J gene lost 1 base, with 10 bases spanning the gap. CDR3 length: 16 amino acids. Written as DNA, the CDR3 is TGCGCCAGCAGCTTGGAATCTAGCGAGAACACCGGGGAGCTGTTTTTT. Translated, it gives CASSLESSENTGELFF.

The gene calls are TRBV9 and TRBJ2-2; TRBD2 might be the D (5 bases). CDR3 size: 16 residues. Germline CDR1 SGDLS, CDR2 YYNGEE. V was pared by 3 bases and J by 3 bases, with 15 bases between. The CDR3 nucleotides are TGTGCCAGCAGCGGAGGAAACACGGGGTACACCGGGGAGCTGTTTTTT. Its protein product is CASSGGNTGYTGELFF.

DNA for the CDR3: TGTGCCAGCAGCACGGAGCGGGGTTACAATGAGCAGTTCTTC. This translates into CASSTERGYNEQFF. The rearrangement joins TRBV2 to TRBJ2-1; 7 bases match TRBD2. The CDR3 spans 14 residues. J lost 4 bases, V lost 6 bases, and 6 bases had no gene match. CDR1 is SNHLY and CDR2 is FYNNEI in the germline V gene.

This chain connects TRBV6-5 to TRBJ2-7, with D possibly TRBD2 on 5 matching bases. Germline CDR1 is MNHEY and CDR2 is SVGAGI. Trimming removed 8 bases from V and 2 bases from J, with 13 bases in between. CDR3 size: 13 residues. CDR3 protein: CASQPGDTYEQYF. The CDR3 nucleotides are TGTGCCAGCCAACCCGGGGATACCTACGAGCAGTACTTC.

This clone was picked up one time. The gene calls are TRBV5-8 and TRBJ2-7; TRBD2 agrees at 13 bases. The CDR3 has 15 amino acids. The V gene end was trimmed by 4 bases and the J gene end by 6 bases; junction bases not matched to a gene: 7. The germline V gene encodes CDR1 SGHTS and CDR2 YDEGEE. The CDR3 DNA is TGTGCCAGCAGCCACGGGACTAGCGGGACCGGCGAGCAGTACTTC. It yields the protein CASSHGTSGTGEQYF.

V is TRBV7-9 and J is TRBJ2-1; 14 bases line up with TRBD2. From germline, CDR1 is SEHNR and CDR2 FQNEAQ (reference sequence). J gave up 7 bases and V 5 bases, and 4 bases lay outside the gene matches. This CDR3 region has 15 residues. Written as DNA, the CDR3 is TGTGCCAGCAGCGCCCGACTAGCGGGAGGGAATGAGCAGTTCTTC. Protein product: CASSARLAGGNEQFF.

The chain couples TRBV6-6 to TRBJ2-1; 11 bases match TRBD2. V shed 6 bases and J 3 bases; nucleotides not matched to a gene: 1. Germline V gene data show CDR1 as MNHNY and CDR2 as SVGAGI (reference sequence). The CDR3 length is 14 residues. In nucleotides, the CDR3 is TGTGCCAGCAGCGGGACTAGCGGCTACAATGAGCAGTTCTTC. This translates into CASSGTSGYNEQFF.

The chain combines TRBV6-1 with TRBJ1-2; no reliable D call. Germline CDR1 reads MNHNS; CDR2 reads SASEGT. Deletions cut 7 bases from V and 4 bases from J, with 7 bases between. This CDR3 is 11 amino acids long. CDR3 DNA: TGTGCCAGCACCATGGGCTATGGCTACACCTTC. As protein: CASTMGYGYTF.

The chain joins TRBV10-1 to TRBJ2-3, with unresolved D. This CDR3 is built from 12 residues. Germline CDR1 WNHNN, CDR2 SYGVQD (reference sequence). V lost 3 bases and J 7 bases, leaving 8 bases between the germline ends. This chain's CDR3 is CASSDVGNTQYF. The CDR3 DNA follows: TGCGCCAGCAGTGATGTAGGAAATACGCAGTATTTT.